Ten or more counts support the clone carrying this T cell receptor (beta chain). The antigen is unknown. Authors' processing steps: It was from CDR3 differences across clinicopathological groups that a distant-metastasis classifier for papillary thyroid cancer was built. TCRdb called clones again from the PCR reads with MiXCR. None of the V and J calls come from the authors' own analysis; TCRdb made them. The sample has 30,000 to 45,000 clones, around 28% seen once; the top ten hold under 13%. No patient received treatment before thyroid surgery. The record originates from a study of metastatic and nonmetastatic thyroid tumors. On the study more broadly: Repertoires were compared across blood and tumor or nodule tissue from malignant and benign thyroid patients. Study-wide results and caveats: Significantly greater TCR beta diversity was reportedly found in malignant thyroid tumors than in benign nodules (in blood and tumor).

The CDR3 runs to 16 residues. Trimming removed 7 bases at V and 4 bases at J, with 20 bases between. The V gene's germline CDR1 is SGHDN and CDR2 FVKESK. The origin of this receptor is a male donor with papillary thyroid cancer or a benign thyroid nodule (not recorded which). Some clones in this sample may be carry-over from other donors' samples. V gene TRBV14 combines with J gene TRBJ2-1; D tentatively fits TRBD1 or TRBD2 (6 bases each). Sequencing was carried out using blood. The CDR3 DNA reads as TGTGCCAGCATGAGGAGGGGGGCTAGTCTGTACAATGAGCAGTTCTTC. This gives the protein CASMRRGASLYNEQFF.